These 3 T cell receptor beta chains share one sample of origin, sequenced in a study of blood T cell repertoires in COVID-19. Profiled with immunoSEQ multiplex PCR; TCRdb holds only in-frame clones, not every one. The data show roughly 230,000 clones, nearly 90% seen once. The sample consisted of peripheral blood. The receptor set was obtained from a human donor in a cohort sampled during active COVID-19.

The sample holds one count of this clone. The rearrangement joins TRBV30 to TRBJ1-1, with D maybe TRBD1 (6 bases). Germline assignment: CDR1 GTSNPN and CDR2 SVGIG (reference sequence). This CDR3 contains 13 residues. V was clipped by 6 bases and J by 1 base, with 12 bases between them. The CDR3 is CACRRGANTEAFF. DNA for the CDR3: TGTGCCTGTCGCAGGGGCGCGAACACTGAAGCTTTCTTT. The full variable domain, rest sourced from reference TRBV30 and TRBJ1-1, is SQTIHQWPATLVQPVGSPLSLECTVEGTSNPNLYWYRQAAGRGLQLLFYSVGIGQISSEVPQNLSASRPQDRQFILSSKKLLLSDSGFYLCACRRGANTEAFFGQGTRLTVV.

This rearrangement joins TRBV11-1 to TRBJ2-6, with TRBD1 as a possible D gene (5 bases). CDR1 SGHAT and CDR2 FQDESV come from the germline V gene (reference sequence). V lost 5 bases, J lost 4 bases, and 15 bases lay in between. This CDR3 spans 16 amino acids. CDR3 bases: TGTGCCAGCAGCAACAGGTTGGGCCCCGGGGCCAACGTCCTGACTTTC. Its protein is CASSNRLGPGANVLTF.

The chain links TRBV27 to TRBJ1-6; 7 bases fit TRBD1. Looked up from germline, CDR1 is MNHEY and CDR2 is SMNVEV (reference sequence). V lost 3 bases, J lost 5 bases, and 1 base stayed unmatched. The CDR3 totals 14 residues. The CDR3 is CASSFGTDNSPLHF. The CDR3 region has the DNA TGTGCCAGCAGTTTTGGGACAGATAATTCACCCCTCCACTTT.